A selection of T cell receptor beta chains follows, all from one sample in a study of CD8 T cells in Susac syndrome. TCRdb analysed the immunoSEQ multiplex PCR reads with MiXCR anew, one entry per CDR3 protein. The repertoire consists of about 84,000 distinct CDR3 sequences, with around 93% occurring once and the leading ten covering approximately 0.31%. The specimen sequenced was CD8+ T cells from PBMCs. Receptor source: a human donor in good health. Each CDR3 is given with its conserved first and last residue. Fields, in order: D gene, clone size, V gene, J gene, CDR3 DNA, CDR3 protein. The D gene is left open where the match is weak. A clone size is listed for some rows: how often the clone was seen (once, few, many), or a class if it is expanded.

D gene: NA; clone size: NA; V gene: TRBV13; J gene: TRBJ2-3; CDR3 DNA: TGTGCCAGCAGCCTCGCGGAGGGTGCGGCAGATACGCAGTATTTT; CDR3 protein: CASSLAEGAADTQYF
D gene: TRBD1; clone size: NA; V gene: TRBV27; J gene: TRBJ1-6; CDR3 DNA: TGTGCCAGCAGTGCCCGACAGGGGGCAGTGTATAATTCACCCCTCCACTTT; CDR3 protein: CASSARQGAVYNSPLHF
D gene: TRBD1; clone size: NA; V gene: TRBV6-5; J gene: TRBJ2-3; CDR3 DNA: TGTGCCAGCAGTTACTCTCGGACAGGCCCGGTCGGGGCAGATACGCAGTATTTT; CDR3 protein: CASSYSRTGPVGADTQYF
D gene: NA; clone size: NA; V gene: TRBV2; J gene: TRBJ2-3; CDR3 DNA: TGTGCCAGTCCCCCGGAGGGTGCGATTAGAGATACGCAGTATTTT; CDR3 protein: CASPPEGAIRDTQYF
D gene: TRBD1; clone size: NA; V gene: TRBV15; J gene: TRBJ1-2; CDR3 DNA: TGTGCCACCAGCAGAGATCCGGCAGGGGGGGATGGCTACACCTTC; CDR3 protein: CATSRDPAGGDGYTF
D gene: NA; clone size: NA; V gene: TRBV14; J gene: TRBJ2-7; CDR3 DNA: TGTGCCAGCAGCGGACACTCTGAATACGAGCAGTACTTC; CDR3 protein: CASSGHSEYEQYF
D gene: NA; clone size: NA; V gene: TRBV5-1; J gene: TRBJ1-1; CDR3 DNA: TGCGCCAGCAGCTTGGTTGGGAGTTGGGACACTGAAGCTTTCTTT; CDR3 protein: CASSLVGSWDTEAFF
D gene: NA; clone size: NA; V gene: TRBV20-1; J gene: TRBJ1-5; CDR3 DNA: TGCAGTGCCATGGTGGCGGTAACCTGGGTGGGGCAGCCCCAGCATTTT; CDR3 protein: CSAMVAVTWVGQPQHF
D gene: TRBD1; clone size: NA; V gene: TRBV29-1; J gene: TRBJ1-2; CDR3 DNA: TGCAGCGTTAAGGCAGGGGGCGCTTCCGACTATGGCTACACCTTC; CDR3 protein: CSVKAGGASDYGYTF
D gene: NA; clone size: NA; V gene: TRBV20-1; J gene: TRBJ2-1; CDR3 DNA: TGCAGTGCAGTACTGTACAATGAGCAGTTCTTC; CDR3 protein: CSAVLYNEQFF
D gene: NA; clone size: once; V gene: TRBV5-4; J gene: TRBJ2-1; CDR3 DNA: TGTGCCAGCAGCCTCGACACAGACAATGAGCAGTTCTTC; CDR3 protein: CASSLDTDNEQFF
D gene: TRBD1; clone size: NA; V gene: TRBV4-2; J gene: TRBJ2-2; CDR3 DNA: TGTGCCAGCAGCCTGATCCCGGGACAGGGTGGTGCCGGGGAGCTGTTTTTT; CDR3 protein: CASSLIPGQGGAGELFF
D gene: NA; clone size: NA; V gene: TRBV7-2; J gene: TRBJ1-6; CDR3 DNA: TGTGCCAGCAGCGTCTGGACAGCCCGCTCCTATAATTCACCCCTCCACTTT; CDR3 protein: CASSVWTARSYNSPLHF
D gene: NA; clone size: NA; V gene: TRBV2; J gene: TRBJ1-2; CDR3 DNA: TGTGCCAGCACCGGCACTGGCTACACCTTC; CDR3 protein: CASTGTGYTF
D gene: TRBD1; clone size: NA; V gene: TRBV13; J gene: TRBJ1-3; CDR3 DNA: TGTGCCAGCAGCGGGACAGCTGGAAACACCATATATTTT; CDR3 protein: CASSGTAGNTIYF
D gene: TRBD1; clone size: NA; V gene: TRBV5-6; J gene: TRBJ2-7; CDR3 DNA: TGTGCCAGCAGCTTGGCCCCCTGGGGACAGTCCTCCTACGAGCAGTACTTC; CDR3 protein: CASSLAPWGQSSYEQYF
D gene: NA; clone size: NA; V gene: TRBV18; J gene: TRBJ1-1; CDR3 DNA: TGTGCCAGCTCACCTCTTAGGACAGAGAACACTGAAGCTTTCTTT; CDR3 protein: CASSPLRTENTEAFF
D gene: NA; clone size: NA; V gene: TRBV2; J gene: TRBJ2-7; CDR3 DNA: TGTGCCAGCCTCAGGGGGGGCGAGCAGTACTTC; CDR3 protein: CASLRGGEQYF
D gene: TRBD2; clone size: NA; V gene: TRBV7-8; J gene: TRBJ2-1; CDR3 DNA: TGTGCCAGCAGCTTGGCCCTAGCGGGGCTTTACAATGAGCAGTTCTTC; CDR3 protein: CASSLALAGLYNEQFF
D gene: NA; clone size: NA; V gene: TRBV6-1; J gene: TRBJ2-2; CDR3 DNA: TGTGCCAGCAGTGAAGCGGCCAGGGGAACCGGGGAGCTGTTTTTT; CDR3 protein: CASSEAARGTGELFF
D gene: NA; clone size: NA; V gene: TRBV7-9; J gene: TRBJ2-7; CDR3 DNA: TGTGCCAGCAGCTTTGGAGACTACGAGCAGTACTTC; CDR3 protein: CASSFGDYEQYF
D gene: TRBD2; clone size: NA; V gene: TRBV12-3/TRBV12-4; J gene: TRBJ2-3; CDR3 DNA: TGTGCCAGCAGTTTAGCGGGGAAGGGGAGGGACACAGATACGCAGTATTTT; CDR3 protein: CASSLAGKGRDTDTQYF
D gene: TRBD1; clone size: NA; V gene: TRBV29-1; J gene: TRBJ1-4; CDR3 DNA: TGCAGCGTTGGAGGGACAGGAGCAACTAATGAAAAACTGTTTTTT; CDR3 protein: CSVGGTGATNEKLFF
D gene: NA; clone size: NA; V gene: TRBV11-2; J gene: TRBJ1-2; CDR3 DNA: TGTGCCAGCAGCTTAGTGACGTATAACGATGGCTACACCTTC; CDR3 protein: CASSLVTYNDGYTF
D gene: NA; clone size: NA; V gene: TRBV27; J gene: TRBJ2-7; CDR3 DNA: TGTGCCAGCAGTTTGCACAGGGAAACCGAGCAGTACTTC; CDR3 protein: CASSLHRETEQYF
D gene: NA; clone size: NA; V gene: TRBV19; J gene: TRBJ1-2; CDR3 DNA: TGTGCCAGTAGTCGCTATGGCTACACCTTC; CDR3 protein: CASSRYGYTF
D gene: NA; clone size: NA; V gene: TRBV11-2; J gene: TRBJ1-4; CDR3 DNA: TGTGCCAGCAGCCTCTTTCCAGAAAAACTGTTTTTT; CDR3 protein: CASSLFPEKLFF
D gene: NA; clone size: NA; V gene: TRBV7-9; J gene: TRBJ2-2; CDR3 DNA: TGTGCCAGCAGCGGTACTCGGGCCGGGGAGCTGTTTTTT; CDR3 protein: CASSGTRAGELFF
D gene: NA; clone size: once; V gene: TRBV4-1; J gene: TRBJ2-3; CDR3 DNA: TGCGCCAGCAGCCAAGAATTGGGGGCGGGACCTCGCACAGATACGCAGTATTTT; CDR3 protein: CASSQELGAGPRTDTQYF
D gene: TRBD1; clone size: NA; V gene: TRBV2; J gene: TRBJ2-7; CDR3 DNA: TGTGCCAGCAGTGAAGAGGGAGGACAGGGTTACGAGCAGTACTTC; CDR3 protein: CASSEEGGQGYEQYF
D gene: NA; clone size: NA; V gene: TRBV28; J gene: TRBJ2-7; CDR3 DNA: TGTGCCAGCAGTTGGGCAAGCTACGAGCAGTACTTC; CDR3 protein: CASSWASYEQYF
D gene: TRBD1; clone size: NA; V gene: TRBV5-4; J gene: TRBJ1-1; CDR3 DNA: TGTGCCAGCAGCTGGGGGACAGGGTCCACTGAAGCTTTCTTT; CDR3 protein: CASSWGTGSTEAFF
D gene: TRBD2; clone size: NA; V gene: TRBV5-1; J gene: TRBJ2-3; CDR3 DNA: TGCGCCAGCAGCTTGAGGCGGGGGAGCACAGATACGCAGTATTTT; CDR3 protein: CASSLRRGSTDTQYF
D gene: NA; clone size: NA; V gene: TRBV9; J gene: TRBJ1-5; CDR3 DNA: TGTGCCAGCAGCGTAGGAACCGGGCCCAGCAATCAGCCCCAGCATTTT; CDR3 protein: CASSVGTGPSNQPQHF
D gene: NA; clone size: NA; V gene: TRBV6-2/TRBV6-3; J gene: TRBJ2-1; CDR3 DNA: TGTGCCAGCAGTTACGCAGGTTACAATGAGCAGTTCTTC; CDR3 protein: CASSYAGYNEQFF